Following are 30 T cell receptor beta chains from one sample sequenced in a study of tumor-infiltrating lymphocytes in primary liver carcinoma. RNA isolated from unsorted whole blood supplied the blood RNA, with germline DNA also extracted. Priming with a constant-region primer yielded TCR beta cDNA from approximately 500 ng total RNA. Libraries for TCR beta were built through three nested multiplex PCR rounds, which together made up a slightly modified ARM-PCR procedure. Two initial PCR rounds of around 9 cycles each paired TRBV1-TRBV30 forward primers with a C-beta reverse primer. Using its own MiXCR run on the multiplex PCR reads, TCRdb lists one record per CDR3 protein. The sample has 180,000 or so distinct CDR3 sequences; 60% are singletons. The sample taken for sequencing was peripheral blood. The receptors shown here come from a middle-aged man with primary liver carcinoma and hepatitis B virus infection.

Regarding this clonotype: Likely a read error: the CDR3 ends without its conserved phenylalanine or tryptophan. The chain links TRBV11-2 to TRBJ2-3, with D unresolved. From germline, CDR1 is SGHAT and CDR2 FQNNGV. The CDR3 spans 12 residues. Trimming removed 1 base at V and 8 bases at J, with 7 bases between. The CDR3 loop is CASSLALGTQYL. CDR3 in DNA: TGTGCCAGCAGCTTAGCTCTAGGTACGCAGTATTTG.

There are many counts of this clonotype. The chain joins TRBV11-2 to TRBJ2-3; 7 positions agree with TRBD2. This CDR3 comprises 14 residues. J lost 5 bases, V lost 4 bases, and 6 bases had no gene match. Germline loops: CDR1 SGHAT, CDR2 FQNNGV. CDR3 sequence reads: CASSYLAVGDTQYF. Written as DNA, the CDR3 is TGTGCCAGCAGCTACCTAGCGGTAGGAGATACGCAGTATTTT.

The chain links TRBV5-1 to TRBJ2-6; weak D call: TRBD1 (6 bases). CDR1 SGHRS and CDR2 YFSETQ come from the germline V gene. V was pared by 4 bases and J by 0 bases, with 11 bases between. The CDR3 has 16 residues. In DNA, the CDR3 is TGCGCCAGCAGCATAGGGGGTCTCTCTGGGGCCAACGTCCTGACTTTC. Amino acids: CASSIGGLSGANVLTF.

With respect to this clonotype: Since a much larger clone is just one base distant, this may be a read error. V is TRBV29-1 and J is TRBJ2-2, with D unresolved. V was trimmed by 4 bases and J by 2 bases, leaving 8 bases between them. This CDR3 contains 13 residues. Germline CDR1 and CDR2: SQVTM and ANQGSEA. CDR3 sequence: CSVVTCNTGELFF. As DNA, the CDR3 is TGCAGCGTTGTGACATGCAACACCGGGGAGCTGTTTTTT.

The chain is built from TRBV11-2 and TRBJ2-7, with 10 bases aligning to TRBD2. The V gene's germline CDR1 is SGHAT and CDR2 FQNNGV. The CDR3 loop spans 20 amino acids. The V and J ends lost 0 bases and 2 bases, in that order; junction bases with no gene match: 16. The CDR3 loop reads CASSLDVPGLASRNAYEQYF. CDR3 DNA sequence: TGTGCCAGCAGCTTAGACGTCCCGGGACTAGCGTCTCGAAACGCCTACGAGCAGTACTTC.

This clonotype has only one observation. The chain is built from TRBV11-2 and TRBJ2-3, with a weak D call TRBD1 (6 bases). Germline assignment: CDR1 SGHAT and CDR2 FQNNGV. V lost 4 bases and J 10 bases, leaving 18 bases between the germline ends. The length of the CDR3 is 14 residues. The CDR3 coding sequence is TGTGCCAGCAGCTCGCTCAAGGGGGTTCGGCCGCAGTATTTT. Its translation is CASSSLKGVRPQYF.

Worth noting for this clonotype: A much bigger clone sits one base away, suggesting this may be a read error. The J gene is TRBJ2-7, the V gene TRBV6-1; D is possibly TRBD1 (6 bases). The CDR3 spans 11 residues. Per the germline V gene, CDR1 is MNHNS and CDR2 is SASEGT. The CDR3 here is CTSSEGDEQYF. CDR3 DNA: TGTACCAGCAGTGAGGGGGACGAGCAGTACTTC.

This clonotype came up once. The V gene is TRBV10-2, the J gene TRBJ2-5; perhaps TRBD1 as D (6 bases). V shed 3 bases and J shed 8 bases, with 22 bases lying between them. From germline, CDR1 is WSHSY and CDR2 SAAADI. This CDR3 has 16 amino acids. The CDR3 coding sequence is TGCGCCAGCAGTGACGGACAGAGACTACAAGAGATAACCCAGTACTTC. Translation: CASSDGQRLQEITQYF.

This clonotype has a count of ten or more. This chain links TRBV29-1 with TRBJ2-2; 7 nucleotides align to TRBD1. Per germline, CDR1 SQVTM and CDR2 ANQGSEA. CDR3 length: 13 residues. V dropped 1 base and J dropped 4; count of bases not matched to a gene: 0. DNA of the CDR3: TGCAGCGTTGAAGCAGGGGGCACCGGGGAGCTGTTTTTT. It encodes CSVEAGGTGELFF.

In its sample, this clonotype was seen many times. The chain links TRBV30 to TRBJ2-7, with TRBD1 as a possible D gene (6 bases). Germline V gives CDR1 GTSNPN, CDR2 SVGIG (reference sequence). This CDR3 comprises 13 residues. The V and J ends lost 6 bases and 3 bases respectively, with 15 bases between them. The chain's CDR3 is CACTGSLDYEQYF. The CDR3 nucleotides are TGTGCCTGTACAGGGTCCCTGGACTACGAGCAGTACTTC.

This clonotype has a count of ten or more. The J gene is TRBJ2-5, the V gene TRBV11-2, with D hard to call. Germline lookup yields CDR1 SGHAT and CDR2 FQNNGV. The ends were cut back, 5 bases at V and 2 bases at J, with 9 bases in the middle. This CDR3 has 13 residues. CDR3 in DNA: TGTGCCAGCAGCATCGACGTTCAAGAGACCCAGTACTTC. As protein: CASSIDVQETQYF.

This clonotype was recorded many times. The rearrangement links TRBV11-2 to TRBJ1-3, with D maybe TRBD1 (5 bases). This CDR3 has 15 amino acids. Trimming left V 2 bases short and J 0 bases short, with 8 bases between. Looked up from germline, CDR1 is SGHAT and CDR2 is FQNNGV. The CDR3 sequence: CASSLMGGSGNTIYF. The CDR3 DNA follows: TGTGCCAGCAGCTTAATGGGGGGCTCTGGAAACACCATATATTTT.

The chain carries TRBV12-3 or TRBV12-4 and TRBJ2-1; D possibly corresponds to TRBD2 (7 bases). V was cut by 5 bases and J by 14 bases, with 13 bases left in between. The CDR3 is 11 residues long. The CDR3, as DNA: TGTGCCAGCAGTGCCCAGGGGAGGGAGTTCTTC. Translating it yields CASSAQGREFF.

This clonotype was seen once. CDR3 in DNA: TGCAGCGTCCAACAGGGGGCGCAAAAACTGTTTTTT. Amino acids: CSVQQGAQKLFF. This chain links TRBV29-1 with TRBJ1-4, with 9 bases lining up with TRBD1. Germline V gene lookup returns CDR1 SQVTM and CDR2 ANQGSEA. V lost 6 bases, J lost 9 bases, and 5 bases stayed unmatched. The CDR3 spans 12 residues.

This clonotype is a singleton in its sample. The V call is TRBV11-2, the J call TRBJ1-4, with D hard to call. Germline lookup yields CDR1 SGHAT and CDR2 FQNNGV. This CDR3 is 16 amino acids long. The V gene lost 6 bases and the J gene lost 6 bases, with 20 bases spanning the gap. CDR3 sequence: CASRPAGHSQYEKLFF. DNA of the CDR3: TGTGCCAGCAGGCCAGCCGGGCACAGCCAATATGAAAAACTGTTTTTT.

This chain links TRBV4-1 with TRBJ2-1, with D uncertain. In germline, CDR1 is MGHRA, CDR2 YSYEKL. The CDR3 is made up of 15 amino acids. With 4 bases removed from V and 0 bases from J, the gap between germline ends came to 10 bases. The CDR3 nucleotides are TGCGCCAGCAGCCGCAGCGTGAGCTCCTACAATGAGCAGTTCTTC. Translating it yields CASSRSVSSYNEQFF.

This chain connects TRBV12-3 or TRBV12-4 to TRBJ2-1; D possibly corresponds to TRBD2 (5 bases). The V gene lost 3 bases and the J gene lost 8 bases, with 14 bases spanning the gap. The CDR3 runs to 14 residues. The CDR3 loop reads CASSFAGPQDEQFF. As DNA, the CDR3 is TGTGCCAGCAGTTTCGCGGGTCCCCAGGATGAGCAGTTCTTC.

This clonotype appeared once. The V call is TRBV10-3, the J call TRBJ2-7; D is ambiguous. CDR1 and CDR2 (germline): ENHRY, SYGVKD. The CDR3 consists of 13 residues. V lost 4 bases and J lost 7, with 14 bases in between. In DNA, the CDR3 is TGTGCCATCAGTGCCGGACCCTTGGGAGAGCAGTACTTC. Amino acids: CAISAGPLGEQYF.

The chain has TRBV6-1 and TRBJ1-2; TRBD1 matches 8 bases. V was pared by 8 bases and J by 2 bases, with 4 bases of the junction left unmatched. CDR1 MNHNS and CDR2 SASEGT come from the germline V gene. The CDR3 is 13 residues long. The CDR3 here is CASLDRVNYGYTF. In DNA, the CDR3 is TGTGCCAGCTTGGACAGGGTCAACTATGGCTACACCTTC.

The genes are TRBV6-2 or TRBV6-3 and TRBJ2-7; D not certain. The V gene's germline CDR1 is MNHEY and CDR2 SVGEGT. The CDR3 totals 13 residues. V lost 0 bases to trimming and J lost 7 bases, with 10 bases between them. The CDR3 bases are TGTGCCAGCAGTTACTCGAGCTTCAGGGAGCAGTACTTC. Amino acids: CASSYSSFREQYF.

This clonotype was observed a single time. At one end the junction does not follow the germline gene, possibly because of a read error. The gene calls are TRBV4-2 and TRBJ2-1; D unresolved. This CDR3 spans 12 amino acids. Germline V gene sequence: CDR1 LGHNA, CDR2 YNFKEQ. The CDR3 DNA reads as TGTGCCAGCAGCCAATTTAACGATGAGCAGTCCTTC. Protein product: CASSQFNDEQSF.

With regard to this clonotype: At one of its ends the junction is not consistent with the germline gene, which may arise from a read error. This chain links TRBV11-2 with TRBJ2-1, with D perhaps being TRBD1 or TRBD2 (5 bases each). CDR1 and CDR2 from the germline V gene are SGHAT and FQNNGV. The CDR3 loop spans 14 amino acids. CDR3 nucleotide sequence: TGTGCCAGCAGCCTCACAGGAGTACAATGGGAGCAATTCTTC. Residues: CASSLTGVQWEQFF.

As concerns this clonotype: Since the CDR3 does not end with the conserved phenylalanine or tryptophan, this likely comes from a read error. The chain combines TRBV6-1 with TRBJ1-1; D gene unclear. The CDR3 is 12 amino acids. V dropped 8 bases and J dropped 1 base, with 8 bases sitting between them. Germline V gene lookup returns CDR1 MNHNS and CDR2 SASEGT. CDR3 sequence reads: CASVYRNTEAFI. CDR3 DNA sequence: TGTGCCAGCGTCTACAGGAACACTGAAGCTTTCATT.

As regards this clonotype: A much larger clone lies one base from this, so it may be a read error. The chain recombines TRBV6-1 with TRBJ2-5; no clear D gene. Germline CDR1 and CDR2: MNHNS and SASEGT. V was pared by 1 base and J by 1 base, with 10 bases between. The CDR3 consists of 15 residues. CDR3 amino acids: CASSEGRNVQETQYF. CDR3 sequence (DNA): TGTGCCAGCAGTGAAGGACGTAACGTCCAAGAGACCCAGTACTTC.

This rearrangement joins TRBV6-6 to TRBJ2-1; the match to TRBD2 covers 8 bases. Germline CDR1 MNHNY, CDR2 SVGAGI (reference sequence). V lost 0 bases, J lost 3 bases, and 7 bases stayed unmatched. CDR3 size: 17 residues. The CDR3 sequence: CASSYSLSGRGYNEQFF. CDR3 nucleotides: TGTGCCAGCAGTTACTCTCTAAGCGGGAGAGGCTACAATGAGCAGTTCTTC.

The chain joins TRBV14 to TRBJ2-7; the D is unclear. The CDR3 sequence is 12 residues long. CDR1 and CDR2 from the germline V gene are SGHDN and FVKESK. V was trimmed by 2 bases and J by 3 bases, leaving 5 bases between them. The CDR3 DNA follows: TGTGCCAGCAGCCAACAACTCTACGAGCAGTACTTC. It specifies CASSQQLYEQYF.

The chain is built from TRBV14 and TRBJ2-5, with D possibly being TRBD1 (5 bases). The CDR3 covers 15 residues. CDR1 and CDR2 from the germline V gene are SGHDN and FVKESK. V lost 7 bases to trimming and J lost 1 base, with 16 bases between them. This CDR3 is CASNQGLLIQETQYF. CDR3 nucleotide sequence: TGTGCCAGCAACCAGGGCCTGTTAATCCAAGAGACCCAGTACTTC.

As to this clonotype: A much larger clone sits a single nucleotide away, making a read error possible. This chain joins TRBV29-1 and TRBJ1-2; a weak D match, TRBD1 (6 bases). Germline-derived CDR1 and CDR2 are SQVTM and ANQGSEA. This CDR3 has 12 residues. CDR3 protein: CSLDLGGHGYTF. In DNA, the CDR3 is TGCAGCCTTGATTTGGGGGGCCATGGCTACACCTTC.

A word on this clonotype: Being one base from a much bigger clone, this may be a read error. The chain recombines TRBV29-1 with TRBJ2-3; 7 bases match TRBD1. Germline V gene lookup returns CDR1 SQVTM and CDR2 ANQGSEA. This CDR3 contains 12 residues. The CDR3 loop is CSVDRGTDSQYF. The CDR3 DNA reads as TGCAGCGTTGACAGGGGGACAGATTCGCAGTATTTT.

A word on this clonotype: This may come from a read error, since a much larger clone is one base off. The chain links TRBV6-5 to TRBJ2-7; D gene uncertain. The CDR3 covers 16 residues. V was cut by 2 bases and J by 2 bases, with 16 bases left in between. Germline V gives CDR1 MNHEY, CDR2 SVGAGI. CDR3 sequence: CASSYIRTAGTYEQYF. The DNA of the CDR3 is TGTGCCAGCAGTTACATAAGAACAGCAGGTACCTACGAGCAGTACTTC.